This TCR beta chain appears in the sequencing data of a study of T cell repertoires in aging, cancer and after chemotherapy. Study overall: Glioblastoma patients receiving temozolomide-based therapy gave paired samples before and after chemotherapy. Millions of TCR reads were in the whole dataset. Study observations and caveats: Healthy donors lost TCR diversity with age mainly through richness, cancer patients through richness and evenness.

Amplification of TCR beta used genomic DNA extracted from peripheral blood. J was trimmed by 2 bases and V by 1 base; bases with no gene match: 9. This CDR3 has 17 residues. Germline lookup yields CDR1 SGHAT and CDR2 FQDESV (reference sequence). A mixed TRB-A/B primer pool amplified rearranged TRB by multiplex touch-down PCR. Using its own MiXCR run on the multiplex PCR reads, TCRdb lists one record per CDR3 protein. The data contain just under 2,000 distinct CDR3 sequences, 25% to 40% of them seen just once; the ten biggest clones take up roughly a tenth. By sample share, this clonotype is large. Its target is unknown.

The source is a human donor with a solid tumor. The J gene is TRBJ2-3, the V gene TRBV11-1, with 7 bases fitting TRBD1. Material: blood. The CDR3 here is CASSLDPPGGYTDTQYF. Here the CDR3 DNA reads TGTGCCAGCAGCTTAGATCCTCCAGGGGGATACACAGATACGCAGTATTTT. The full variable domain, rest sourced from reference TRBV11-1 and TRBJ2-3, is EAEVAQSPRYKITEKSQAVAFWCDPISGHATLYWYRQILGQGPELLVQFQDESVVDDSQLPKDRFSAERLKGVDSTLKIQPAELGDSAMYLCASSLDPPGGYTDTQYFGPGTRLTVL.